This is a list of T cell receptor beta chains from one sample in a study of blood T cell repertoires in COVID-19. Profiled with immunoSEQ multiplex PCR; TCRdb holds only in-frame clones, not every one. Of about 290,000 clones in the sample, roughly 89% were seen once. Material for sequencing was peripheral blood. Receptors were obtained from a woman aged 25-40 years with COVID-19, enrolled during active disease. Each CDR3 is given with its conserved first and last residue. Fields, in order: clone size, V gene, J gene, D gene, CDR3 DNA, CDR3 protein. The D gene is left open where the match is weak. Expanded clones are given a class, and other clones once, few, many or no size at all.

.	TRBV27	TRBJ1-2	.	TGTGCCAGCAGTCCTGGGGATGGGGCGACGGGCTACACCTTC	CASSPGDGATGYTF
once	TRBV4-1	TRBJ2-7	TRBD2	TGCGCCAGCTCTACCGGCGGGGGGGCCTACGAGCAGTACTTC	CASSTGGGAYEQYF
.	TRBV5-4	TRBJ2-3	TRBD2	TGTGCCAGCGTAGTTAGCGGGGAAGATACGCAGTATTTT	CASVVSGEDTQYF
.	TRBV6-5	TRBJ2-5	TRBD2	TGTGCCAGCGCGGGGGGAGAGACCCAGTACTTC	CASAGGETQYF
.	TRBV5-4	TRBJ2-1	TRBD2	TGTGCCAGCTATTTTTCATCGACTCGGCCGCCCGGGGGGGAGCAGTTCTTC	CASYFSSTRPPGGEQFF
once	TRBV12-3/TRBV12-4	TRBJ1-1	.	TGTGCCAGCAGTCTTCAGGTCGGCACTGAAGCTTTCTTT	CASSLQVGTEAFF
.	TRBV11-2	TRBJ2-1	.	TGTGCCAGCAGCTTAGAATCGGGTATTGTAAACAATGAGCAGTTCTTC	CASSLESGIVNNEQFF
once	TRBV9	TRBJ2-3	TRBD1	TGTGCCAGCAGATCGACAGGGGGCTTAGATACGCAGTATTTT	CASRSTGGLDTQYF
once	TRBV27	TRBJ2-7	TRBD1	TGTGCCAGCAGCCTACAGGGGCCGGGCGAGCAGTACTTC	CASSLQGPGEQYF
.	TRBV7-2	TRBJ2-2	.	TGTGCCAGCAGCCTATCAGGGTACACCGGGGAGCTGTTTTTT	CASSLSGYTGELFF
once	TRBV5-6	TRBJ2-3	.	TGTGCCAGCAGCTTCCAGGGAACAGATACGCAGTATTTT	CASSFQGTDTQYF
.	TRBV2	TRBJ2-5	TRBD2	TGTGCCAGCAGTGATGGGCTAGCGGGGCAAGAGACCCAGTACTTC	CASSDGLAGQETQYF
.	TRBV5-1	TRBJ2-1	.	TGCGCCAGCAGCTTGGGGGCCAGTACCTACAATGAGCAGTTCTTC	CASSLGASTYNEQFF
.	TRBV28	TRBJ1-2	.	TGTGCCAGCAGAGATTCCGGGCAGGGGAACTATGGCTACACCTTC	CASRDSGQGNYGYTF
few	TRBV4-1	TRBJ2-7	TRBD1	TGCGCCAGCAGCCAAGTTCATGGACAGGATGAGCAGTACTTC	CASSQVHGQDEQYF
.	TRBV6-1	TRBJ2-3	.	TGTGCCAGCAGTGAATCCCTCCCGGGGGGCACAGATACGCAGTATTTT	CASSESLPGGTDTQYF
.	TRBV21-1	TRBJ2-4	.	TGTGCCAGGTTCCCCGGGACTAGTGGGATAGACATTCAGTACTTC	CARFPGTSGIDIQYF
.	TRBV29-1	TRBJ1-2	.	TGCAGCGTTGACCTGAACTATGGCTACACCTTC	CSVDLNYGYTF
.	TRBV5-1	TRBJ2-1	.	TGCGCCAGCAGCTTGATCGGGGGGCCGAACAATGAGCAGTTCTTC	CASSLIGGPNNEQFF
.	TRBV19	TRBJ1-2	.	TGTGCCAGTAGTATCTGGGTGGACAGCTATGGCTACACCTTC	CASSIWVDSYGYTF
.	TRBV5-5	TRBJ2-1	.	TGTGCCAGCAGCTCGGCCCCTGAGGAGAATGAGCAGTTCTTC	CASSSAPEENEQFF
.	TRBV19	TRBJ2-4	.	TGTGCCAGTAGTATTGGAGGTCCCATTCAGTACTTC	CASSIGGPIQYF
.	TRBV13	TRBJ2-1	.	TGTGCCAGCAGCCTAGTCCGTTACAATGAGCAGTTCTTC	CASSLVRYNEQFF
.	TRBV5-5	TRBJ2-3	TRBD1	TGTGCCAGTCAAAGGGGACAGGGGGCGTTCACAGATACGCAGTATTTT	CASQRGQGAFTDTQYF
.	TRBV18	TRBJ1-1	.	TGTGCCAGCTCACCGGCACTCGACAGCGAAGCTTTCTTT	CASSPALDSEAFF
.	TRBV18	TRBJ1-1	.	TGTGCCAGCTCACCGGTTGGGGAGACTGAAGCTTTCTTT	CASSPVGETEAFF
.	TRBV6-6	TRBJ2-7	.	TGTGCCAGCAGCCTGGGGCATCCCTCCTACGAGCAGTACTTC	CASSLGHPSYEQYF
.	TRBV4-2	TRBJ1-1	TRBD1	TGTGCCAGCAGCCAGGTACCGGGACAGGGGGCTTTCTTT	CASSQVPGQGAFF
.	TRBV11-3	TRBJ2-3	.	TGTGCCAGCAGCTTGGGGCCAGATACGCAGTATTTT	CASSLGPDTQYF
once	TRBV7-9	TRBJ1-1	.	TGTGCCAGCAGCTTAGGGGCGCCCGCGTCGCCCACTGAAGCTTTCTTT	CASSLGAPASPTEAFF
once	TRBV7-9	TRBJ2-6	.	TGTGCCAGCAGCTTAACCGCGAGCTCTGGGGCCAACGTCCTGACTTTC	CASSLTASSGANVLTF
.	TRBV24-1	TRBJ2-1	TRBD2	TGTGCCACCAGGCCCAGGACTAGCGGGGGGTCTAACAATGAGCAGTTCTTC	CATRPRTSGGSNNEQFF
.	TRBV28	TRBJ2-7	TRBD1	TGTGCCAGCAGTTTGTCTTCAGGGGGCTTCTCCTACGAGCAGTACTTC	CASSLSSGGFSYEQYF
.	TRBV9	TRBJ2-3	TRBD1	TGTGCCAGCAGCGCGGGACAGGGTGGCACAGATACGCAGTATTTT	CASSAGQGGTDTQYF
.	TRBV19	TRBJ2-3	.	TGTGCCAGTAGTATTGCGGGCACAGATACGCAGTATTTT	CASSIAGTDTQYF
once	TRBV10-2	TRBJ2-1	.	TGCGCCAGCTTCAGGGGAAATGAGCAGTTCTTC	CASFRGNEQFF
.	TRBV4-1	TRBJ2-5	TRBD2	TGCGCCAGCAGCCAAGGAAGTAGCGGGGGGGCAGGGGAGACCCAGTACTTC	CASSQGSSGGAGETQYF
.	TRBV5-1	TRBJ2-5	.	TGCGCCAGCAGCGGGAGGGAGACCCAGTACTTC	CASSGRETQYF
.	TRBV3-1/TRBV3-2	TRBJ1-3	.	TGTGCCAGCAGCAAGGGGGGAAACACCATATATTTT	CASSKGGNTIYF
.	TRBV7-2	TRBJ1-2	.	TGTGCCAGCAGTTTAAGCTCCCTACAGGTCCCCCACTATGGCTACACCTTC	CASSLSSLQVPHYGYTF
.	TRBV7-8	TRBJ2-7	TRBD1	TGTGCCAGCAGCTCCCTCCAGGGGGCGTGGGACGAGCAGTACTTC	CASSSLQGAWDEQYF
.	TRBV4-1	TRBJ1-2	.	TGCGCCAGCAGCCAAGGGGCAGATGGCTACACCTTC	CASSQGADGYTF
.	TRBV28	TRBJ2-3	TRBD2	TGTGCCAGCAGTTTATCCCCTAGCGGGAGCACTAGCACAGATACGCAGTATTTT	CASSLSPSGSTSTDTQYF
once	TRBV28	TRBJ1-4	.	TGTGCCAGCAGTTGGACAGAGGGATTAGGGGAAAAACTGTTTTTT	CASSWTEGLGEKLFF
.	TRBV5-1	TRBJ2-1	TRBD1	TGCGCCAGCAGCTTCACCGGGACAGTCAATGAGCAGTTCTTC	CASSFTGTVNEQFF
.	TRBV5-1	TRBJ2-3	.	TGCGCCAGCAGCTTGACGGGGACAGATACGCAGTATTTT	CASSLTGTDTQYF
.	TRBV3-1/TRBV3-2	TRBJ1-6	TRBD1	TGTGCCAGCAGCCGGGACAGGACCTGGAATTCACCCCTCCACTTT	CASSRDRTWNSPLHF
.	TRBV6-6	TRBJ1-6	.	TGTGCCAGCAGTTACGAGGCGCTGCGGACCCTCCACTTT	CASSYEALRTLHF
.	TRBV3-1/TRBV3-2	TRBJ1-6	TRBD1	TGTGCCAGCAGCCACTCTAAAAAGCAGACAGGGAAGAATTCACCCCTCCACTTT	CASSHSKKQTGKNSPLHF
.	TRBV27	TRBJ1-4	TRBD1	TGTGCCAGCAGTTCGACAGGGGCAGTTGTGCGGAGGGAAAAACTGTTTTTT	CASSSTGAVVRREKLFF